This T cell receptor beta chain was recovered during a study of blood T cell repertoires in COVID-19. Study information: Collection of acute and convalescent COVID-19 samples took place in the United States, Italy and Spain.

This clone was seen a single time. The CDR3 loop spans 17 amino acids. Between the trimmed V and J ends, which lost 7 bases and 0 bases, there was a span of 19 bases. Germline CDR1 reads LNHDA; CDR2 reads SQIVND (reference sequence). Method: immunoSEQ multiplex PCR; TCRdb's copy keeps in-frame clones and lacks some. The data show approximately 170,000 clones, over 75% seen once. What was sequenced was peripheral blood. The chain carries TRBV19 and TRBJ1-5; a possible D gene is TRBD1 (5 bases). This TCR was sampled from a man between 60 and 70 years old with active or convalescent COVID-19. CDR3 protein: CASTVTATAYSNQPQHF. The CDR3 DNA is TGTGCCAGTACTGTCACGGCGACAGCCTATAGCAATCAGCCCCAGCATTTT.